This T cell receptor beta chain was profiled in a study of blood T cell repertoires in COVID-19. In the study overall: The United States, Italy and Spain supplied acute and convalescent COVID-19 samples. Sample material is recorded as cDNA or gDNA derived from T cells, B-cell-depleted T cells, or PBMCs.

Per the germline V gene, CDR1 is KGHSH and CDR2 is LQKENI. The CDR3 is 14 amino acids. With 3 bases clipped from V and 6 bases from J, the junction kept 5 bases outside the gene matches. Cohort assignment relied on participant-reported clinical history. This clone was observed once. Original processing notes: Estimates of nucleated cell counts were drawn from the amplification of reference gene primers. Clones were sequenced by immunoSEQ multiplex PCR, and TCRdb holds only the in-frame ones, with some missing. V, J and clone size are taken as reported in that table, and D and trimming were inferred from the DNA itself. Among about 250,000 clones, about 82% were seen once, and the ten largest hold approximately 8.2%.

This clonotype originated in a woman between 50 and 59 years old with acute COVID-19. The chain employs TRBV18 and TRBJ1-2, with 9 nucleotides matching TRBD1. Sequences were obtained from PBMCs or T cells enriched from blood (not recorded which). Here the CDR3 DNA reads TGTGCCAGCTCACCGTCTACAGGGGGCGATGGCTACACCTTC. Amino acid sequence: CASSPSTGGDGYTF.